The source of this TCR beta chain is a study of cytomegalovirus exposure and HLA in healthy donors (dated by TCRdb to the late 2010s). Describing the broader study: An earlier analysis of several hundred of the donors reported roughly 300 Gb of sequence data and 95 million to 140 million unique TCR beta sequences obtained from around 190 million T cells. Approximately 300 gigabases of sequencing data and 91 million or so unique TCR sequences made up an early release that covered some 640 HLA-typed donors. Donor age, sex, ethnicity and CMV serostatus were compiled together with the repertoire data. Besides the first cohort of 550 to 750 subjects, a separate validation cohort made up of roughly 120 different subjects was used. The study profiled the T cell repertoires of more than 500 subjects by immunosequencing and related them to cytomegalovirus serostatus. The study was designed to test whether signatures of past pathogen exposure could be identified by cataloging public T cell receptors. Of the roughly 410 genotyped donors, 81% were placed in the genetic ancestry cluster associated with self-reported Caucasian donors. Class I and class II HLA loci were covered by the typing at four-digit resolution. Rather than using new phenotypic data, the later analysis identified candidate immune exposures from TCR beta sequences and from how often those sequences occurred across donors. To predict cytomegalovirus infection status, the study combined high-throughput TCR immunosequencing, statistical association of individual TCRs with disease status, and machine learning. To decide whether each TCR beta V gene segment behaved as functional or pseudogenic, an earlier analysis of some 580 of the donors relied on high-throughput TCR beta sequencing. A later genetic analysis took genome-wide SNP genotypes for about 65% of the 666 donors and used that subset as a discovery cohort. Every discovery cohort repertoire had been produced on one sequencing platform. The number of donors typed differed by locus, with roughly 629-640 for A, B, C, DRB1 and DQB1, around 520 for DQA1, about 610 for DPA1, and some 440 for DPB1. Roughly five DR-DQ haplotypes were handled as single units for association and clustering because linkage in the cohort was strong. On average, around 230,000 unique TCR beta nucleotide sequences were sequenced per donor among some 420 genotyped donors of the cohort, with roughly 20% of those sequences being non-productive. In a later analysis, previously published TCR beta repertoires from hundreds of donors were re-analyzed and high-resolution HLA genotyping was added so that TCR occurrence patterns could be studied. What the authors observed across the whole study: A further reported finding was that TCR beta sequences accurately predicted the HLA-A and HLA-B alleles for most subjects in the first cohort. A few of the identified cytomegalovirus-associated TCR beta chains were confirmed in vitro to be specific for cytomegalovirus antigens. The cohort was sequenced for TCR beta chains only, and without alpha or paired-chain data the features that could be detected were limited. Because counts were too low, 15 or so rarely observed V segments, including chromosome 9 orphons, were excluded from the earlier analysis of 587 of the donors. Because some donors lacked HLA typing at each locus, the association tests relied only on the typed subset. At a false discovery rate of 0.05, a later analysis linked around 15,000 TCR beta sequences to specific HLA alleles. Some IMGT-functional V segments, including TRBV6-2 and TRBV6-3, could not be distinguished by the 87-base-pair reads and were therefore excluded. Sequencing depth was assumed to be roughly uniform across donors in the presence/absence analyses, though that assumption may not hold. The classifier was reported to diagnose cytomegalovirus status with high specificity and sensitivity in both the original and validation cohorts. According to a later analysis, TCR association rates differed among HLA loci, with DRB1 alleles showing the most associated TCRs and HLA-C alleles showing the fewest. The authors suggested that the approach could potentially be generalized to other disease states and immunological phenotypes. CMV serostatus was the only immune exposure information available for the cohort. Linkage disequilibrium might explain the correlated functional status among segregating V segments, but an unknown experimental factor could not be excluded. When HLA alleles, especially DR and DQ, strongly co-occurred, TCR associations were difficult to assign to individual alleles. A later genetic analysis reported fewer N-insertions in productive TCRs among donors in an Asian-associated ancestry cluster than the approximately 670-donor mean. Broadly in line with IMGT annotations, most TCR beta V segments showed up in productive rearrangements about 87% or about 30% of the time in an earlier analysis of 587 of the donors. The study gave a list of more than 150 TCR beta chains associated with cytomegalovirus. Several of the top co-occurrence clusters appeared to be linked to parvovirus B19, influenza, CMV and Epstein-Barr virus, according to a later analysis. A later analysis found that HLA-associated TCR beta chains were more clonally expanded and had lower generation probabilities than equally common non-associated chains. Most CMV-associated TCR beta chains appeared to be HLA-restricted in a later analysis, and the HLA associations seemed to be driven largely by CMV exposure. Across donors, most TCR sequences were observed very rarely, whereas some public TCRs were present in many individuals. An association between a missense DCLRE1C variant and V-gene and J-gene trimming of TCR beta chains was found in a later genetic analysis and replicated in an independent cohort. A cluster of highly shared sequence variants was judged likely to represent a technical artifact of the sequencing pipeline.

Relative to germline, V is missing 0 bases and J is missing 0 bases, with 3 bases of the junction outside any gene match. From cysteine to phenylalanine, the CDR3 is 16 amino acids long. Here the CDR3 DNA is all that survives: 48 bases in frame from base 1. For CDR1 and CDR2, the germline V gene lists SGHRS and YFSETQ. The library was generated by the immunoSEQ multiplex PCR assay. For the multiplex PCR, a mixture combining 60 forward primers for TCR Vbeta segments and 13 reverse primers for TCR Jbeta segments was used. A multiplex PCR assay on genomic DNA amplified the CDR3 region of rearranged TCR beta genes. Amplified TCR beta libraries were sequenced as 87-base-pair reads on the Illumina HiSeq System. The paper's processing steps were these. Across the 670 or so repertoires, a later analysis counted tens of millions of unique TCR beta chains, 9.5 million to 12 million of which were shared by at least two donors. To remove PCR and sequencing errors, raw reads were error-corrected and collapsed into unique sequences using a nearest-neighbor algorithm that merged closely related sequences. CDR3 sequences were aligned to IMGT reference sequences to assign V, D and J gene segments. For a sequence to be retained, at least a six-nucleotide match to both a V gene segment and a J gene segment was required. Rearrangements were called productive when the CDR3 lacked stop codons and stayed in frame with V and J; all others were non-productive. Following IMGT convention, CDR3 was defined as the stretch from the second conserved V-encoded cysteine up to the conserved J-encoded phenylalanine. Sequences without an unambiguous match to a single V gene segment were excluded from the earlier analysis of about 600 of the donors. An earlier analysis of 500 to 700 of the donors classified V segments as functional when productive rearrangements were above 56.7% and as segregating when the standard deviation between donors was above 5%. A statistical classification framework was built to diagnose cytomegalovirus status from the catalog of TCR beta chain sequences. In a later analysis, V and J genes were assigned by comparing TCR nucleotide sequences against IMGT/GENE-DB human TR gene sequences. A later analysis assigned CDR3 sequences and most-parsimonious VDJ recombination scenarios with the TCRdist pipeline. In a later analysis, every TCR beta chain was defined by the combination of its CDR3 amino acid sequence and its V-gene family, and reads without a unique V-gene family were dropped. To address suspected cross-contamination and a sequencing artifact, a later analysis removed approximately 590 highly shared, low-generation-probability nucleotide sequences. For each public chain, a later analysis derived a clonal expansion index from normalized ranks of inferred template counts within each repertoire. A later analysis computed generation probabilities with a VDJ recombination model fitted to out-of-frame rearrangements, and checked the results against IGoR. A later analysis scored TCR-TCR, TCR-HLA and TCR-CMV co-occurrence with hypergeometric tests, applying a repertoire-size bias correction to TCR pairs. False discovery rates were estimated in a later analysis by permuting HLA or CMV assignments 20 times. In a later analysis, co-occurring TCRs were grouped using DBSCAN, and TCRdist sequence similarity was added for clustering within HLA-allele-positive subsets. Repertoires with fewer than 30,000 or more than 120,000 public chains, plus five repertoires with anomalous nucleotide sharing, were excluded from co-occurrence clustering. Sourced from immuneACCESS, this table was stored by TCRdb with only in-frame sequences that have V and J called. A share of the clones is absent; for the studies checked, an unresolved V gene accounts for under half, and the remainder has no known explanation. V and J calls and clone size are given by that table; D and trimming were obtained from the DNA. The sample profile shows more than 90,000 clones; about four fifths of them were found once. The ten largest clones represent 4.1% of the sample.

Worth noting for this clone: Its antigen is unknown. Base qualities are not provided; no much larger clone lies one nucleotide away. Other DNA sequences in this sample translate to the same CDR3.

The cohort consisted of hundreds of healthy bone marrow donors. All cohort members were sampled while nominally healthy, although unrecorded immune exposures were likely present. The donor tested CMV seropositive and was one of the 289 seropositive cohort members. A peripheral blood sample was collected from each donor, and TCR beta sequencing was performed on peripheral blood mononuclear cells. The Qiagen DNeasy Blood Extraction Kit was used to extract genomic DNA from the blood cell samples. Sequenced: PBMCs. The chain is encoded by TRBV5-1 joined to TRBJ2-3, and 8 junction bases match TRBD2. This receptor was obtained from a woman between 40 and 50 years old in good health and CMV-seropositive. This receptor has the CDR3 CASSLGTSGSTDTQYF. The nucleotide sequence is TGCGCCAGCAGCTTGGGTACTAGCGGAAGCACAGATACGCAGTATTTT. Beyond the CDR3, the reference TRBV5-1 and TRBJ2-3 genes provide the residues; the full variable domain reads: KAGVTQTPRYLIKTRGQQVTLSCSPISGHRSVSWYQQTPGQGLQFLFEYFSETQRNKGNFPGRFSGRQFSNSRSEMNVSTLELGDSALYLCASSLGTSGSTDTQYFGPGTRLTVL.